The sequence of this TCR beta chain was determined in a study of cytomegalovirus exposure and HLA in healthy donors. Study observations and caveats: Among TCR beta chains, those listed as cytomegalovirus-associated numbered over 150. Presence/absence analyses rested on an assumption that sequencing depth was roughly uniform across donors.

Turning to this clone: Its target is unknown.

Amplification used 60 Vbeta primers and 13 Jbeta primers. Original data processing: There were about 80 million unique TCR beta chains by a later count, and about 11 million of them were shared. The table came from immunoSEQ multiplex PCR; TCRdb's copy has only in-frame clones and leaves some out. V, J and clone size were drawn from that table, and D and trimming were deduced from the DNA. The sample has tens of thousands of clones; approximately 76% are singletons. This clonotype originated in a man in his forties or fifties in good health and CMV-seronegative. The sequencing sample was made of PBMCs.

CDR3 loop: CASSLASGGAGEQFF. CDR3 nucleotides: TGTGCCAGCAGTTTAGCTAGCGGGGGGGCCGGTGAGCAGTTCTTC. The chain recombines TRBV27 with TRBJ2-1, with 12 bases that match TRBD2. After removal of 2 bases from V and 9 bases from J, the junction contained 5 bases not matched to a gene. The CDR3 is made up of 15 amino acids. The V gene's germline CDR1 is MNHEY and CDR2 SMNVEV (reference sequence).